This T cell receptor (beta chain) was observed in a study of blood T cells in healthy people across ages. Study-level findings and limits: Those diversity estimates obtained from one million T cells were thought to be underestimates. A roughly linear fall in TCR beta diversity per million T cells was seen with increasing age.

Then a second PCR, running roughly 7 to 11 cycles, was carried out with a sample-barcoded 5' primer and a J-beta primer mix. From the 5' RACE reads, TCRdb called clonotypes with MiXCR, one entry per CDR3 protein. The repertoire consists of around 870,000 distinct CDR3 sequences, with under 35% occurring once and the leading ten covering around a sixth. Remarks on this clonotype: The antigen remains unidentified.

Per germline, CDR1 DFQATT and CDR2 SNEGSKA (reference sequence). This CDR3 region has 16 residues. This TCR derives from a woman aged 80 or over in good health. Material for sequencing was blood. The V and J genes are TRBV20-1 and TRBJ2-1, with a weak D call TRBD1 (6 bases). The CDR3 nucleotides are TGCAGCAAACGTTCCTTGGGACAACGCTCCTACAATGAGCAGTTCTTC. This encodes CSKRSLGQRSYNEQFF.